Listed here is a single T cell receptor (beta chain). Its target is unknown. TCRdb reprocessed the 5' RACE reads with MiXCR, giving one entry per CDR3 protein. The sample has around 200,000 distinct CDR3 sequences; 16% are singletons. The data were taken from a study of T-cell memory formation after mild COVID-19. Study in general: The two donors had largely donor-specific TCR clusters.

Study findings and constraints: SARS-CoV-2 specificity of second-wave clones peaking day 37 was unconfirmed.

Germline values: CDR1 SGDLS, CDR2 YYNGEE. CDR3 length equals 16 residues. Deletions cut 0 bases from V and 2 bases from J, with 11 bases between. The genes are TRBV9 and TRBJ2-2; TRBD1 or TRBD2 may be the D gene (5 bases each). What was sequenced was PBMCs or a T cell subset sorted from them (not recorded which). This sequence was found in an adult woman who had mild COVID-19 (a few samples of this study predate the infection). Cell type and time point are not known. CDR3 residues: CASSVERGPNTGELFF. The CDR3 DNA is TGTGCCAGCAGCGTAGAGAGGGGCCCTAACACCGGGGAGCTGTTTTTT.